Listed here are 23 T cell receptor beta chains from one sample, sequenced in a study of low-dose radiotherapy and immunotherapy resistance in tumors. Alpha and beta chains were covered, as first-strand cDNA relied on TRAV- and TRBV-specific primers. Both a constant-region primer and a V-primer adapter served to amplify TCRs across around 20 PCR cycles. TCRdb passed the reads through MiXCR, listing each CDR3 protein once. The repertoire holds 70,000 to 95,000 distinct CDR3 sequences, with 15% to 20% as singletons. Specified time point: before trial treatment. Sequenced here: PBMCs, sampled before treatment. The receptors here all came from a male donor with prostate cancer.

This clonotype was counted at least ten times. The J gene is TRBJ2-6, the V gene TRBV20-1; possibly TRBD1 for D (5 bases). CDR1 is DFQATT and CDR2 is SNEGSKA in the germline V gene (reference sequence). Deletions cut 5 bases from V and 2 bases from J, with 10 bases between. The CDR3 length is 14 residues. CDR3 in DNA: TGCAGTGCTGAGACAGAGACTGGGGCCAACGTCCTGACTTTC. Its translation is CSAETETGANVLTF.

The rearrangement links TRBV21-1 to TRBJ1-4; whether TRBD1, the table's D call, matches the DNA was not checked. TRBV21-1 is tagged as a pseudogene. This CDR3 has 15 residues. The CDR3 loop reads CASSNRDRVTEKLFF. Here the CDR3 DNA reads TGTGCCAGCAGCAACCGGGACAGGGTTACGGAAAAACTGTTTTTT.

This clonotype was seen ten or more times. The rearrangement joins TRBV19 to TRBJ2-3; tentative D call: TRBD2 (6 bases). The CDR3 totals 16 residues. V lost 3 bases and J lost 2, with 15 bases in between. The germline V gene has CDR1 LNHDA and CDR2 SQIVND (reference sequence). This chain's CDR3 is CASSMAGLDPTDTQYF. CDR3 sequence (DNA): TGTGCCAGTAGTATGGCGGGACTGGACCCCACAGATACGCAGTATTTT. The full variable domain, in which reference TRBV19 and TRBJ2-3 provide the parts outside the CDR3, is DGGITQSPKYLFRKEGQNVTLSCEQNLNHDAMYWYRQDPGQGLRLIYYSQIVNDFQKGDIAEGYSVSREKKESFPLTVTSAQKNPTAFYLCASSMAGLDPTDTQYFGPGTRLTVL.

Written as DNA, the CDR3 is TGCAGTGCTAGAGATGCCGGGACTAGCGCCGACAATGAGCAGTTCTTC. This translates into CSARDAGTSADNEQFF. The rearrangement joins TRBV20-1 to TRBJ2-1; 10 bases fit TRBD2. The germline gives CDR1 DFQATT, CDR2 SNEGSKA (reference sequence). The CDR3 is 16 amino acids. Trimming cost V 0 bases and J 5 bases; bases outside gene matches: 7.

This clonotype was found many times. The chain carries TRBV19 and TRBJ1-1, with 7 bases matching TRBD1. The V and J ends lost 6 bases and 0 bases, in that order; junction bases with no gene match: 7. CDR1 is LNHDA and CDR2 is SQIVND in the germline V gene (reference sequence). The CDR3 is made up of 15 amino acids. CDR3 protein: CASRRPGTVNTEAFF. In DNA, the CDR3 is TGTGCCAGTAGACGGCCTGGGACAGTGAACACTGAAGCTTTCTTT.

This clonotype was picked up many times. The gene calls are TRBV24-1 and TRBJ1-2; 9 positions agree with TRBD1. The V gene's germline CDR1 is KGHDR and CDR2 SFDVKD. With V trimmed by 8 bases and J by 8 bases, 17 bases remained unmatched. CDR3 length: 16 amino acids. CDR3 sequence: CATIAGQGTMYMGYTF. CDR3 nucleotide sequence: TGTGCCACCATCGCGGGACAGGGTACGATGTACATGGGCTACACCTTC.

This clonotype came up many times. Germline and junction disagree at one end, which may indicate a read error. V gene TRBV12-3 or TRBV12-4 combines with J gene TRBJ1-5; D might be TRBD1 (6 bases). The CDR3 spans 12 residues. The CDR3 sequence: CASSLGGQPQHF. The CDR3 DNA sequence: TGTGCCAGCAGCTTAGGGGGTCAGCCCCAGCATTTT.

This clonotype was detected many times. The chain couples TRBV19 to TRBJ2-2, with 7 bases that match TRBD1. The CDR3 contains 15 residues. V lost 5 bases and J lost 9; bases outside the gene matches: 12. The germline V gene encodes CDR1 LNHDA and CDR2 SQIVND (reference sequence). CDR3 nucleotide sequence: TGTGCCAGTAGTCCCGTGATAGGGGGCGGCCGGGAGCTGTTTTTT. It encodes CASSPVIGGGRELFF.

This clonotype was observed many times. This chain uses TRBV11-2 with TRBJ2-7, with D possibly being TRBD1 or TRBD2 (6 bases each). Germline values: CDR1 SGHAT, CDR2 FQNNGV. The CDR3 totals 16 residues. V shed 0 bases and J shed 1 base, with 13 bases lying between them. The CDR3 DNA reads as TGTGCCAGCAGCTTAGATCGATGGAGGGGGTCCTACGAGCAGTACTTC. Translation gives CASSLDRWRGSYEQYF.

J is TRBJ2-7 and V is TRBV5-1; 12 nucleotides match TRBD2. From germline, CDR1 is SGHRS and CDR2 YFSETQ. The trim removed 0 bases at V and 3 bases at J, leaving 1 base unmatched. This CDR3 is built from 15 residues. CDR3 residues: CASSLGTSGDYEQYF. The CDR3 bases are TGCGCCAGCAGCTTGGGGACTAGCGGGGACTACGAGCAGTACTTC. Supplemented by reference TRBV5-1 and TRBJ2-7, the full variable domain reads KAGVTQTPRYLIKTRGQQVTLSCSPISGHRSVSWYQQTPGQGLQFLFEYFSETQRNKGNFPGRFSGRQFSNSRSEMNVSTLELGDSALYLCASSLGTSGDYEQYFGPGTRLTVT.

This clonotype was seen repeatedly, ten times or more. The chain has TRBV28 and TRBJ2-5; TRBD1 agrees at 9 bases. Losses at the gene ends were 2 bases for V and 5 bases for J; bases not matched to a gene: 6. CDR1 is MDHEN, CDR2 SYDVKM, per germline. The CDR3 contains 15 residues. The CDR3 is CASSLGTGSLETQYF. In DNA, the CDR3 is TGTGCCAGCAGTTTAGGGACAGGGTCGCTCGAGACCCAGTACTTC.

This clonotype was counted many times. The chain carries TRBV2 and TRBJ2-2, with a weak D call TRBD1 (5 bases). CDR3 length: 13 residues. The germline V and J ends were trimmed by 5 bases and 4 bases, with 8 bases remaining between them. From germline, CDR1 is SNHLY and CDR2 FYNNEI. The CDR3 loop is CASSTGFTGELFF. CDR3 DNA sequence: TGTGCCAGCAGTACAGGTTTCACCGGGGAGCTGTTTTTT.

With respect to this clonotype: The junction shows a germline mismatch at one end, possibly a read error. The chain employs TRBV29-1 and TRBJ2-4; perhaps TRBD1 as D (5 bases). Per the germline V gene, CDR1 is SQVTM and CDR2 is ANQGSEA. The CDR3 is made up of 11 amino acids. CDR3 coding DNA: TGCAGCCTCTTGTGCAGGGCAGGGCCCCACTTC. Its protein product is CSLLCRAGPHF. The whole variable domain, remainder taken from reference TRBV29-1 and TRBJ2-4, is SAVISQKPSRDICQRGTSLTIQCQVDSQVTMMFWYRQQPGQSLTLIATANQGSEATYESGFVIDKFPISRPNLTFSTLTVSNMSPEDSSIYLCSLLCRAGPHFGAGTRLSVL.

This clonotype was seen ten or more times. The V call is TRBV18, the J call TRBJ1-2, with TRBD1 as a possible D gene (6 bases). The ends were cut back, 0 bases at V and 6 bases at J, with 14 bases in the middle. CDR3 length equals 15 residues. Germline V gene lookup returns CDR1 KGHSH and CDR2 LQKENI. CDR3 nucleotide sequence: TGTGCCAGCTCACCACCGAGTGTTTCAGGGGATGGCTACACCTTC. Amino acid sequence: CASSPPSVSGDGYTF.

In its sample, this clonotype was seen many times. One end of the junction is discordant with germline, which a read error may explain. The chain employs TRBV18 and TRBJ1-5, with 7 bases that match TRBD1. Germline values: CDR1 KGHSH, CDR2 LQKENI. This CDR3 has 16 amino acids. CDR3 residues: CASSLLRDRHNQPQHF. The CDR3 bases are TGTGCCAGCTCACTACTCCGGGACAGACACAATCAGCCTCAGCATTTT.

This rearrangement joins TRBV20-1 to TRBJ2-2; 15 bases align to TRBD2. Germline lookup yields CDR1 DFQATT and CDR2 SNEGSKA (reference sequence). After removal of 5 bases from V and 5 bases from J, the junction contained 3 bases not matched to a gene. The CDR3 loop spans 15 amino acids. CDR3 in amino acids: CSAGLAGGPTGELFF. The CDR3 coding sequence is TGCAGTGCTGGACTAGCGGGGGGGCCGACCGGGGAGCTGTTTTTT.

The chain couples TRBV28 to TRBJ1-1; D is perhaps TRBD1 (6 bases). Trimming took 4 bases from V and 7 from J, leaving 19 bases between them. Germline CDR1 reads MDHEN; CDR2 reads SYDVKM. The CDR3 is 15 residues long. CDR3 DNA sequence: TGTGCCAGCAGTTCGGACAACAGGGTTAGCGGTGAAGCTTTCTTT. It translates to CASSSDNRVSGEAFF. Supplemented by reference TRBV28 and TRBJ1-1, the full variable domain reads DVKVTQSSRYLVKRTGEKVFLECVQDMDHENMFWYRQDPGLGLRLIYFSYDVKMKEKGDIPEGYSVSREKKERFSLILESASTNQTSMYLCASSSDNRVSGEAFFGQGTRLTVV.

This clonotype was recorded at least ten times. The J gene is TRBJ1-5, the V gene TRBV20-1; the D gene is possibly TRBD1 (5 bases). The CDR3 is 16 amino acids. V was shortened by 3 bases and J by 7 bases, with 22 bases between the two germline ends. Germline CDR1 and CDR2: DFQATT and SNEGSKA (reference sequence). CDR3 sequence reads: CSASDHMGPKGQPQHF. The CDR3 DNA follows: TGCAGTGCTAGTGACCATATGGGACCTAAAGGCCAGCCCCAGCATTTT.

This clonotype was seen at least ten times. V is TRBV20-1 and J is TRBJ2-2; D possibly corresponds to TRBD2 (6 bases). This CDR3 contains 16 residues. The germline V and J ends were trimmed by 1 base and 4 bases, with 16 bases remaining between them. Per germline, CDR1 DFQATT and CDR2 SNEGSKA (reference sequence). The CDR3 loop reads CSARGREDPSTGELFF. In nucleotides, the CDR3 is TGCAGTGCTAGAGGGCGGGAAGATCCATCCACCGGGGAGCTGTTTTTT.

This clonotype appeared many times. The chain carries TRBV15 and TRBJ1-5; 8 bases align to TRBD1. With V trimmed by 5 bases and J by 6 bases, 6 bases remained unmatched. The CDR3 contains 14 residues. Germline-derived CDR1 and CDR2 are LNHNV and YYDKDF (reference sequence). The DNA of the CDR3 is TGTGCCACCAGCGTAACAGGGGGGGGTCAGCCCCAGCATTTT. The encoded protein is CATSVTGGGQPQHF. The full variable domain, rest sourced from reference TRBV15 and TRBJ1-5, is DAMVIQNPRYQVTQFGKPVTLSCSQTLNHNVMYWYQQKSSQAPKLLFHYYDKDFNNEADTPDNFQSRRPNTSFCFLDIRSPGLGDTAMYLCATSVTGGGQPQHFGDGTRLSIL.

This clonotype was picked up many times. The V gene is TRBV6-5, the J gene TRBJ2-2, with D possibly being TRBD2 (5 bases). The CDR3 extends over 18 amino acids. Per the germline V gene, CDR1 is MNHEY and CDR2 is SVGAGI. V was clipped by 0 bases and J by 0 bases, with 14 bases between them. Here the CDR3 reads CASSYSEVRGANTGELFF. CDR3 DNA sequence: TGTGCCAGCAGTTACTCAGAGGTCCGGGGAGCGAACACCGGGGAGCTGTTTTTT.

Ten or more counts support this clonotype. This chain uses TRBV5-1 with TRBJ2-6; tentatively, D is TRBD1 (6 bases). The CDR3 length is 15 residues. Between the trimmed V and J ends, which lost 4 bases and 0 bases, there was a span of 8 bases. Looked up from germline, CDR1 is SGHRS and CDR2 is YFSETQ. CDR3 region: CASSPDSSGANVLTF. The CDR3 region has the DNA TGCGCCAGCAGCCCGGACAGCTCTGGGGCCAACGTCCTGACTTTC.

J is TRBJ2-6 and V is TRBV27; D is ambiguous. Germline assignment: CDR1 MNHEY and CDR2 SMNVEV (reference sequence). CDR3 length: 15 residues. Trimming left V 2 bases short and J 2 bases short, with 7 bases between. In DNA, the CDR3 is TGTGCCAGCAGTTTAGGCAGCCCTGGGGCCAACGTCCTGACTTTC. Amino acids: CASSLGSPGANVLTF.